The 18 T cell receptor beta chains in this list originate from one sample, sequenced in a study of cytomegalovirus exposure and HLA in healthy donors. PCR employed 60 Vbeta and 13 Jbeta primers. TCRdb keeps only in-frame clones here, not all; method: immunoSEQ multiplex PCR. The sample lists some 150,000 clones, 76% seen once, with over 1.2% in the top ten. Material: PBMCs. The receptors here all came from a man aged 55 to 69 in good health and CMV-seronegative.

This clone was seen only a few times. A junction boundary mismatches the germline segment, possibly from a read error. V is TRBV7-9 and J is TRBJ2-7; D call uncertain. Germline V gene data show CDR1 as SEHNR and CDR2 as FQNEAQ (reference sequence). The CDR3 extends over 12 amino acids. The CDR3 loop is CSSSFSAYEQYF. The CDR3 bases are TGTTCCAGCAGCTTCTCCGCGTACGAGCAGTACTTC.

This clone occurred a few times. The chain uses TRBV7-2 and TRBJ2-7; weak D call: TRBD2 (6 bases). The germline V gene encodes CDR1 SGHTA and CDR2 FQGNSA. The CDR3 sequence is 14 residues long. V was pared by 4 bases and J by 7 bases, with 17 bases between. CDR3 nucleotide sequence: TGTGCCAGCAGCTCTGCCGGGACTTCAATGGAGCAGTACTTC. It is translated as CASSSAGTSMEQYF.

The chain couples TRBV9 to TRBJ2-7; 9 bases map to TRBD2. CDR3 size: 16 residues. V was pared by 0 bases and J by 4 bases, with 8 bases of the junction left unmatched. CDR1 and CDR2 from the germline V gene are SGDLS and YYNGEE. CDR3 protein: CASSVGDSGGWYEQYF. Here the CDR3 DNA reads TGTGCCAGCAGCGTAGGGGATAGCGGGGGATGGTACGAGCAGTACTTC.

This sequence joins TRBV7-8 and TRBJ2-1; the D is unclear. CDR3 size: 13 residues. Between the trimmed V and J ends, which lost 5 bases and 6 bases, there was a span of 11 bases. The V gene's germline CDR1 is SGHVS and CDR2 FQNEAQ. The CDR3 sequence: CASSLTNTNEQFF. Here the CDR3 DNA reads TGTGCCAGCAGCCTCACTAACACCAATGAGCAGTTCTTC.

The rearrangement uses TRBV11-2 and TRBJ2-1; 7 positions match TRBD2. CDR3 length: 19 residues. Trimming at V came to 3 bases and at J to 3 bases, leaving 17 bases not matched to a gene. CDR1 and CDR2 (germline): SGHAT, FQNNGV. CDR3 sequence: CASSFSPLQLARVYNEQFF. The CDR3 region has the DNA TGTGCCAGCAGCTTTTCTCCCCTTCAACTAGCGAGAGTCTACAATGAGCAGTTCTTC.

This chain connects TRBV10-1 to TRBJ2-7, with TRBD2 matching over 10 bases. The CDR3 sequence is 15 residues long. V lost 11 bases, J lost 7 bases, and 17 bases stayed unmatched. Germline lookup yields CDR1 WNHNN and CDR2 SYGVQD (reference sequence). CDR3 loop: CAQLVKSSGSSEQYF. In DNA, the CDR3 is TGCGCCCAACTCGTCAAGTCTAGCGGGAGCAGTGAGCAGTACTTC.

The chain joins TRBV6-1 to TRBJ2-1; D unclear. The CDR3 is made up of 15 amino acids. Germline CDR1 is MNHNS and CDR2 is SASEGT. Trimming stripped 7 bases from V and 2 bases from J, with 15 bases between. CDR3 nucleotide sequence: TGTGCCAGCACCCTACCGAGTCTAGCCTACAATGAGCAGTTCTTC. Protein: CASTLPSLAYNEQFF.

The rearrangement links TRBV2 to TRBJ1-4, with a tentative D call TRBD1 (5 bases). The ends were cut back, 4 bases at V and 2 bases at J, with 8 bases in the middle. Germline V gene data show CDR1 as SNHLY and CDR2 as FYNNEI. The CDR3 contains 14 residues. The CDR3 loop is CASSGTRTNEKLFF. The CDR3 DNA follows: TGTGCCAGCAGTGGGACAAGGACTAATGAAAAACTGTTTTTT.

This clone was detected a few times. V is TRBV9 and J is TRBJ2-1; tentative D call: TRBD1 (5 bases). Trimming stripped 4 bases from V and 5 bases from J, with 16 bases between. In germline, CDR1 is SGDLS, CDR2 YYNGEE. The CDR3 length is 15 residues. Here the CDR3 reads CASSPGHLGNNEQFF. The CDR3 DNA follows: TGTGCCAGCAGCCCAGGACACTTAGGCAACAATGAGCAGTTCTTC.

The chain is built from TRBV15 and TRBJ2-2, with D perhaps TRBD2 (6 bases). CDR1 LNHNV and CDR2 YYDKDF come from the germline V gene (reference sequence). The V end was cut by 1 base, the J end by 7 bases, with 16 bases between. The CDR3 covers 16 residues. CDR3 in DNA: TGTGCCACCAGCAGAGCGACCCTCCCGGAGGGCGGGGAGCTGTTTTTT. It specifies CATSRATLPEGGELFF.

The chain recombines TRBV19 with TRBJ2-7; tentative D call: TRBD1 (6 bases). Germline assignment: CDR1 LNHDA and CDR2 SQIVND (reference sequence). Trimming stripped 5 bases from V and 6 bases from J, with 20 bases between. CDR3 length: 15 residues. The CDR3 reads CASSPPLNRASEQYF. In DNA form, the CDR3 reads TGTGCCAGTAGTCCGCCGTTAAACAGGGCGAGCGAGCAGTACTTC.

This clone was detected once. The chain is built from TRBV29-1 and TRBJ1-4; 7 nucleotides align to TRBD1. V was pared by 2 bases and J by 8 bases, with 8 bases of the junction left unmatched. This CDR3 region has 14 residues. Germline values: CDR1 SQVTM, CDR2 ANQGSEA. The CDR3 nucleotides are TGCAGCGTTGAAAAGTTTACAGGGGAGGAAAAACTGTTTTTT. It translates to CSVEKFTGEEKLFF.

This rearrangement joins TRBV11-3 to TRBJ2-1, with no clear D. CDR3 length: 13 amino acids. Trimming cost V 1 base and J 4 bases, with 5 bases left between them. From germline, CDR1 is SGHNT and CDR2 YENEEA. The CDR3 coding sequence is TGTGCCAGCAGCTTAGCCCTATACAATGAGCAGTTCTTC. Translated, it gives CASSLALYNEQFF. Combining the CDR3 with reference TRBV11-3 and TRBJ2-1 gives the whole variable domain EAGVVQSPRYKIIEKKQPVAFWCNPISGHNTLYWYLQNLGQGPELLIRYENEEAVDDSQLPKDRFSAERLKGVDSTLKIQPAELGDSAVYLCASSLALYNEQFFGPGTRLTVL.

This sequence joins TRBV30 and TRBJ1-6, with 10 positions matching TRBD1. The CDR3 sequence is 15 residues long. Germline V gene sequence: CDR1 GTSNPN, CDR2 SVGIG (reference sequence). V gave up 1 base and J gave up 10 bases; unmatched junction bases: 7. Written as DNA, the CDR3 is TGTGCCTGGAGTGAACTGGGACAGGGGTACTCACCCCTCCACTTT. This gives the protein CAWSELGQGYSPLHF.

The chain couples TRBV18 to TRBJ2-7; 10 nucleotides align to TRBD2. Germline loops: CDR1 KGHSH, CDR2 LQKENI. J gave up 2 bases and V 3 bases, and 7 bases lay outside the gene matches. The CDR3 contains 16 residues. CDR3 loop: CASSPPGGLAPYEQYF. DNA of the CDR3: TGTGCCAGCTCACCTCCTGGGGGACTAGCGCCCTACGAGCAGTACTTC.

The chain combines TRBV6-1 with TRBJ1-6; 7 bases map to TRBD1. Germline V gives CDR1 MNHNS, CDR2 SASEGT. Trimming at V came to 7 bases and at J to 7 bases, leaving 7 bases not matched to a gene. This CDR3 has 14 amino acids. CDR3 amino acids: CASTLGTENSPLHF. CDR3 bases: TGTGCCAGCACTCTTGGGACAGAAAATTCACCCCTCCACTTT.

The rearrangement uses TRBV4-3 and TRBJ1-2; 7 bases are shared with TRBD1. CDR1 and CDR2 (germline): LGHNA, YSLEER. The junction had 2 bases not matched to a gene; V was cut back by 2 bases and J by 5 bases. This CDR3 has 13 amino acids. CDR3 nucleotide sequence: TGCGCCAGCAGCCAAACAGGGGATTATGGCTACACCTTC. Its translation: CASSQTGDYGYTF.

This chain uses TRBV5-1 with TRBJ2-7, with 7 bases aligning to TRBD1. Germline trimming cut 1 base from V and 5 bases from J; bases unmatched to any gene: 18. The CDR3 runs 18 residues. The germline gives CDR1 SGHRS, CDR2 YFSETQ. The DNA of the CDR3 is TGCGCCAGCAGCTTGTATTCGGAGAATCCAGGGGGATCCGACGAGCAGTACTTC. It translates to CASSLYSENPGGSDEQYF.